This T cell receptor (beta chain) comes out of a study of response to subunit inactivated influenza vaccine. This clonotype was seen repeatedly, ten times or more. No antigen is known for it. Broader study findings: Seasonal influenza vaccination, on each occasion, was suggested by the authors to recruit few new T cells.

TCRdb reanalysed the RT-PCR reads using MiXCR and keeps one entry per CDR3 protein. The sample includes 450,000 to 700,000 distinct CDR3 sequences, about 15% seen only once; the top ten take over 8.5%. The sequencing used PBMCs from blood, collected about 13 days after vaccination. The TCR was taken from a man in his fifties who received an inactivated influenza vaccine.

The CDR3 bases are TGCGCCAGCAGCTTGGCCCAGGCAACAGATACGCAGTATTTT. Translation: CASSLAQATDTQYF. The genes are TRBV5-1 and TRBJ2-3; D remains ambiguous. CDR1 is SGHRS and CDR2 is YFSETQ in the germline V gene. The V gene lost 0 bases and the J gene lost 3 bases, with 8 bases spanning the gap. The CDR3 extends over 14 amino acids.